This record concerns one T cell receptor (beta chain) sequence. Its cognate antigen is unknown. Method: immunoSEQ multiplex PCR; TCRdb's copy keeps in-frame clones and lacks some. The repertoire holds 130,000 to 150,000 clones, with about 91% as singletons. The source of the sample is a study of T cell responses to AZD1222 COVID-19 vaccine. Study conclusions and caveats: Unmutated variant regions are reportedly the target of nearly half of TCRs that are spike-specific.

CDR3 length equals 15 residues. Germline CDR1 is SGHTA and CDR2 is FQGNSA. Trimming shortened V by 3 bases and J by 0 bases, and 9 bases separated the two germline ends. The chain has TRBV7-2 and TRBJ2-4; no clear D. The sequence was collected from an adult in good health. This sample comprised peripheral blood, obtained on day 0 of AZD1222 vaccination. CDR3 region: CASSFTEPAKNIQYF. CDR3 nucleotides: TGTGCCAGCAGCTTCACCGAACCAGCCAAAAACATTCAGTACTTC.